This T cell receptor beta chain was sequenced in a study of glioma-infiltrating T cells after dendritic cell vaccination. About the study: Between 2003 and 2012, patients got autologous tumor lysate-pulsed dendritic cell vaccines. Autologous tumor lysate was loaded overnight onto monocyte-derived dendritic cells grown approximately seven days with IL-4 and GM-CSF.

Here immunoSEQ multiplex PCR was the method, and the copy in TCRdb shows in-frame clones only, minus some. Of 75,000 to 85,000 clones listed, about nine tenths were seen once; the top ten hold around 2.3%. As to time point: after dendritic cell vaccination, including at tumor progression/relapse. V was pared by 1 base and J by 6 bases, with 11 bases between. Germline CDR1 is SGHRS and CDR2 is YFSETQ. The CDR3 has 14 amino acids. The clonotype originates from a human donor with glioblastoma. This chain joins TRBV5-1 and TRBJ1-3; possibly TRBD1 for D (5 bases). The sample here was blood, taken after dendritic cell vaccination. CDR3 nucleotides: TGCGCCAGCAGCTTGCAGGGTTGGGAAAACACCATATATTTT. Translating gives CASSLQGWENTIYF.